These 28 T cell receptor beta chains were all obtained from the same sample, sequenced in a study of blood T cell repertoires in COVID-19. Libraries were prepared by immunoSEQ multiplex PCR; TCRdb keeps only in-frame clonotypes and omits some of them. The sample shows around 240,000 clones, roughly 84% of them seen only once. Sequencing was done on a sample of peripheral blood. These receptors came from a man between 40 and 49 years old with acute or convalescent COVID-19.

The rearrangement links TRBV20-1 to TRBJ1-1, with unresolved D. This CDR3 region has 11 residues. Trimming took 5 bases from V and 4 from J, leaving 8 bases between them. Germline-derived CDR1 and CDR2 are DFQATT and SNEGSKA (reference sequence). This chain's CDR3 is CSALPGTEAFF. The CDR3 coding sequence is TGCAGTGCTCTCCCCGGCACTGAAGCTTTCTTT.

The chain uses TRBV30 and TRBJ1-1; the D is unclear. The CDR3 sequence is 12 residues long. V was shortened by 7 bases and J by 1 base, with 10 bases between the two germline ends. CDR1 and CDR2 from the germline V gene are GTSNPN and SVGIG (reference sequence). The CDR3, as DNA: TGTGCCTTAAGACTGGGGAACACTGAAGCTTTCTTT. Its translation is CALRLGNTEAFF.

CDR3 DNA sequence: TGTGCCAGCAGCTTAGGGCAGGGGGCGCGAAATGAGCAGTTCTTC. It encodes CASSLGQGARNEQFF. This sequence joins TRBV7-9 and TRBJ2-1; 8 nucleotides agree with TRBD1. Per the germline V gene, CDR1 is SEHNR and CDR2 is FQNEAQ (reference sequence). V was clipped by 1 base and J by 7 bases; unmatched bases: 6. The CDR3 length is 15 residues. The complete variable domain, with remaining parts taken from reference TRBV7-9 and TRBJ2-1, reads DTGVSQNPRHKITKRGQNVTFRCDPISEHNRLYWYRQTLGQGPEFLTYFQNEAQLEKSRLLSDRFSAERPKGSFSTLEIQRTEQGDSAMYLCASSLGQGARNEQFFGPGTRLTVL.

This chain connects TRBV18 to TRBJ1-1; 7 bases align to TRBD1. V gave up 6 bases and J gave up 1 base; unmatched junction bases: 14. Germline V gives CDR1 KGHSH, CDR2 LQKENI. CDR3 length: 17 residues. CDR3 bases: TGTGCCAGCTCCGGAAACTTAGGGGCAGGGGGGAACACTGAAGCTTTCTTT. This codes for CASSGNLGAGGNTEAFF.

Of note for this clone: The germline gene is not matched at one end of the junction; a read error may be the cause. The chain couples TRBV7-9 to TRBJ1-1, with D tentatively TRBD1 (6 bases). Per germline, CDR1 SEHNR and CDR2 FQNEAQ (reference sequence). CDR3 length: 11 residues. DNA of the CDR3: TGTGCCAGCAGCTTTGACAGGACCCCTAGCTTT. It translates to CASSFDRTPSF. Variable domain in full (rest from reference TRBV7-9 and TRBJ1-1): DTGVSQNPRHKITKRGQNVTFRCDPISEHNRLYWYRQTLGQGPEFLTYFQNEAQLEKSRLLSDRFSAERPKGSFSTLEIQRTEQGDSAMYLCASSFDRTPSFGQGTRLTVV.

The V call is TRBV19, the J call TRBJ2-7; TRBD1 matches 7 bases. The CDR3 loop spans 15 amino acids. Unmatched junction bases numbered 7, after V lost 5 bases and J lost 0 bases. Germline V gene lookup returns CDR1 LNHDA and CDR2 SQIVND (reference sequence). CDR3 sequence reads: CASSDDRAGSYEQYF. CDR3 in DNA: TGTGCCAGTAGTGATGACAGGGCCGGCTCCTACGAGCAGTACTTC.

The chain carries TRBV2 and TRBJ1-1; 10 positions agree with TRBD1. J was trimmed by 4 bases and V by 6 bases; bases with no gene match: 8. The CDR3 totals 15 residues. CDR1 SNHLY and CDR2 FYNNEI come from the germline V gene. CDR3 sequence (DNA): TGTGCCAGCAGGAAAACGGGACAGGGGTCCACTGAAGCTTTCTTT. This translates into CASRKTGQGSTEAFF.

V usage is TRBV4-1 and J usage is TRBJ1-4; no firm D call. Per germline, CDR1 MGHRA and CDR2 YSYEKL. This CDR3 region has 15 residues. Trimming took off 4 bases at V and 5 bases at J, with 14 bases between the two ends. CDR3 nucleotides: TGCGCCAGCAGCCCGGAAGCGAGGGAAAATGAAAAACTGTTTTTT. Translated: CASSPEARENEKLFF.

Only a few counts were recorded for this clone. CDR3: CATTLPGSAKLFF. CDR3 bases: TGTGCCACTACACTCCCGGGTTCGGCAAAACTGTTTTTT. This rearrangement joins TRBV2 to TRBJ1-4; D ambiguous. This CDR3 has 13 amino acids. Trimming removed 10 bases from V and 10 bases from J, with 19 bases in between. Per germline, CDR1 SNHLY and CDR2 FYNNEI.

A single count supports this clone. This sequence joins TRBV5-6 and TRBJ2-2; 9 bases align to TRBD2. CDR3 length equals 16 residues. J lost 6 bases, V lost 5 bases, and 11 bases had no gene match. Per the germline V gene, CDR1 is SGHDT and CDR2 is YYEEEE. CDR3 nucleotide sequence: TGTGCCAGCAGATACGGCGGGGGGGCCATTCCCGGGGAGCTGTTTTTT. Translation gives CASRYGGGAIPGELFF.

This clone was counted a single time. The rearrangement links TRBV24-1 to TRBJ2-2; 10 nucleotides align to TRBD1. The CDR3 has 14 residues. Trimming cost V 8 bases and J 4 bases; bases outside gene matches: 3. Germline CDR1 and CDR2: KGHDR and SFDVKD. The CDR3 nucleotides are TGTGCCACCACAGGACAGGGGGTCACCGGGGAGCTGTTTTTT. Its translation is CATTGQGVTGELFF.

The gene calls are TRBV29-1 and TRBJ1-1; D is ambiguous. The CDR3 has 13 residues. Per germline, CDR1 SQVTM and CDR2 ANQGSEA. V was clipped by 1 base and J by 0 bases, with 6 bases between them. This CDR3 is CSVEGALNTEAFF. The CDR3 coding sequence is TGCAGCGTTGAAGGGGCCCTGAACACTGAAGCTTTCTTT. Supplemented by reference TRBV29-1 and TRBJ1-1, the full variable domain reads SAVISQKPSRDICQRGTSLTIQCQVDSQVTMMFWYRQQPGQSLTLIATANQGSEATYESGFVIDKFPISRPNLTFSTLTVSNMSPEDSSIYLCSVEGALNTEAFFGQGTRLTVV.

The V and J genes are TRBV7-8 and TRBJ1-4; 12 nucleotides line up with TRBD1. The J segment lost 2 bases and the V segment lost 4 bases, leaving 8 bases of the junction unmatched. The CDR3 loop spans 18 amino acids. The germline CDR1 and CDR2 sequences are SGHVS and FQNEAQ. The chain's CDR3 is CASSSGTGGGRTNEKLFF. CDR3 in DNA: TGTGCCAGCAGCTCCGGGACAGGGGGCGGTCGGACTAATGAAAAACTGTTTTTT.

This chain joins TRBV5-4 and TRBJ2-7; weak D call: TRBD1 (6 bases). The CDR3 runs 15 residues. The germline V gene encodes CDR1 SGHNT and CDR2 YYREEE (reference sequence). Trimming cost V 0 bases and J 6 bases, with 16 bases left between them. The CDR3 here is CASSLEGRGGREQYF. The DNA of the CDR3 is TGTGCCAGCAGCTTGGAAGGCAGGGGTGGTCGCGAGCAGTACTTC.

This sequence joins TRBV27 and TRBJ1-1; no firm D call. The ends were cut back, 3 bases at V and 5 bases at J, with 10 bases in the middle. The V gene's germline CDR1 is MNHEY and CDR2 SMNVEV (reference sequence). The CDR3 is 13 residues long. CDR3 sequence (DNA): TGTGCCAGCAGTTTGATGGAGTCAACTGAAGCTTTCTTT. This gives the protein CASSLMESTEAFF.

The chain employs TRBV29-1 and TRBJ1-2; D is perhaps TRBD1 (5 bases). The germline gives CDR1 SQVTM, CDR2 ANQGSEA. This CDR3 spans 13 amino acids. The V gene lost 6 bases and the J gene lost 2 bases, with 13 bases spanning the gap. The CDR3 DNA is TGCAGCGTCGGAGGAGGGACGAACTATGGCTACACCTTC. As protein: CSVGGGTNYGYTF.

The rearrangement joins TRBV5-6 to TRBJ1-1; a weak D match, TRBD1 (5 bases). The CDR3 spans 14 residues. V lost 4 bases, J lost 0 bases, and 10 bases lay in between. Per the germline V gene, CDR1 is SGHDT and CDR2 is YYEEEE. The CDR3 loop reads CASSPDSMNTEAFF. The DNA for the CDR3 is TGTGCCAGCAGCCCTGACAGCATGAACACTGAAGCTTTCTTT.

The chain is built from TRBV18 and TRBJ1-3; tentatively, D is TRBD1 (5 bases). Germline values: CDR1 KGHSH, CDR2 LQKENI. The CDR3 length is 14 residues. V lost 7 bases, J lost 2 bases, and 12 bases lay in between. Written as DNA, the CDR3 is TGTGCCAGCTTGCCCGGGACTACTGGAAACACCATATATTTT. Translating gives CASLPGTTGNTIYF.

DNA for the CDR3: TGTGCCAGCTCGTTTCCGGGGACCGGGGAGCTGTTTTTT. Its protein product is CASSFPGTGELFF. This chain uses TRBV18 with TRBJ2-2, with TRBD2 as a possible D gene (5 bases). The CDR3 contains 13 residues. CDR1 KGHSH and CDR2 LQKENI come from the germline V gene. Trimming removed 6 bases from V and 5 bases from J, with 10 bases in between.

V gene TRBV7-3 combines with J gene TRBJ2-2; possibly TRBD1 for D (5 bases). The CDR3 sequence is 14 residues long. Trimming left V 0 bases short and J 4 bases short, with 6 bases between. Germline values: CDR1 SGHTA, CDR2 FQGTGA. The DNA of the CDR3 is TGTGCCAGCAGCTTAACAGGGGTCACCGGGGAGCTGTTTTTT. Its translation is CASSLTGVTGELFF.

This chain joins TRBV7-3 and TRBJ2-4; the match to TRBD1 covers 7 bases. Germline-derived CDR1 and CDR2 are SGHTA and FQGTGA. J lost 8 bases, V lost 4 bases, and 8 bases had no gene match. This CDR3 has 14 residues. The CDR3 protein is CASSSLDRVDIQYF. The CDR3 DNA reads TGTGCCAGCAGCTCCTTAGACAGGGTGGACATTCAGTACTTC.

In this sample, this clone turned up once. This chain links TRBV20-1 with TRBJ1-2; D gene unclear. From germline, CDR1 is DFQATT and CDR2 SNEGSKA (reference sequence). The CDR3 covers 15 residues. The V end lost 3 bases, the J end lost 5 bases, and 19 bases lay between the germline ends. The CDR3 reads CSASSGGGLPYGYTF. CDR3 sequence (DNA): TGCAGTGCTAGTAGCGGTGGTGGACTGCCATATGGCTACACCTTC.

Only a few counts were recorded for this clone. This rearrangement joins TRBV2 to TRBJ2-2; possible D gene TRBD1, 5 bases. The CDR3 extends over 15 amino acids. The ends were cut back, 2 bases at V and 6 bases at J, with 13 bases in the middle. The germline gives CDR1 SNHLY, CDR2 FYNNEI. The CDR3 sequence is CASSESQVSAGELFF. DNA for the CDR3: TGTGCCAGCAGTGAATCACAGGTTTCGGCCGGGGAGCTGTTTTTT.

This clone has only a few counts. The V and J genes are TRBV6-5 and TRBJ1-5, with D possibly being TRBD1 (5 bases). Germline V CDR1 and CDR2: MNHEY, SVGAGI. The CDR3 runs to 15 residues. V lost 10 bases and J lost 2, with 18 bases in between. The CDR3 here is CATLRETIRNQPQHF. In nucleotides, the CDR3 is TGTGCCACCCTCAGGGAAACAATACGCAATCAGCCCCAGCATTTT.

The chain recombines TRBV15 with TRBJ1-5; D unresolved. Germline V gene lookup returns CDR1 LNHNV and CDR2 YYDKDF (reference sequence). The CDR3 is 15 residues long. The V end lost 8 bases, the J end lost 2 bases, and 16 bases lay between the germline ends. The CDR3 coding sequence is TGTGCCACCGCGGAGAGTATATGGGGCAATCAGCCCCAGCATTTT. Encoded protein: CATAESIWGNQPQHF.

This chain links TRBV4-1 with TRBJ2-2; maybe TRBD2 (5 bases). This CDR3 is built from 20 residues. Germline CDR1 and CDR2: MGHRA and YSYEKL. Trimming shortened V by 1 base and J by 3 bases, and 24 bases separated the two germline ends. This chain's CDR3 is CASSQVFLPGLQRYTGELFF. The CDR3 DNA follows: TGCGCCAGCAGCCAAGTATTCCTTCCAGGACTTCAACGATACACCGGGGAGCTGTTTTTT.

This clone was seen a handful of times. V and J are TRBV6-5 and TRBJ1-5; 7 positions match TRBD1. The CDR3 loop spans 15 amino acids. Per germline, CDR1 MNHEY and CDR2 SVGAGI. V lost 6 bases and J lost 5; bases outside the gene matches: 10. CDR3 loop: CASRITGDVYQPQHF. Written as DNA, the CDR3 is TGTGCCAGCAGAATAACAGGGGATGTGTATCAGCCCCAGCATTTT.

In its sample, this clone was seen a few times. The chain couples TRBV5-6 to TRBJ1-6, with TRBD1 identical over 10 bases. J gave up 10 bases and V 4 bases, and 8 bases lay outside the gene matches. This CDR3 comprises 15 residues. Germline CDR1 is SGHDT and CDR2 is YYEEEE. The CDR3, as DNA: TGTGCCAGCAGCGCTGGGACAGGGGTAGGGTCACCCCTCCACTTT. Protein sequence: CASSAGTGVGSPLHF.